One sample yielded the 7 T cell receptor beta chains listed below, sequenced in a study of identical twins. TCRdb reprocessed the 5' RACE reads with MiXCR, giving one entry per CDR3 protein. The profile shows under 800,000 distinct CDR3 sequences, 21% of them singletons. These records were also assigned to another study, of T cells expressing NK-cell markers.

Sequenced: PBMCs. Source of these receptors: a woman aged 18 to 35 in good health.

This clonotype was counted only a few times. The chain employs TRBV7-9 and TRBJ1-1, with TRBD1 as a possible D gene (5 bases). CDR3 length equals 16 residues. V lost 4 bases and J lost 4, with 19 bases in between. Germline CDR1 SEHNR, CDR2 FQNEAQ (reference sequence). CDR3 DNA: TGTGCCAGCAGCTCCCTGACGGGACCCGAGGTCACTGAAGCTTTCTTT. This encodes CASSSLTGPEVTEAFF.

The chain recombines TRBV3-1 with TRBJ2-4; D may be TRBD2 (6 bases). V gave up 6 bases and J gave up 7 bases, with 16 bases separating them. Per the germline V gene, CDR1 is LGHDT and CDR2 is YNNKEL (reference sequence). This CDR3 has 14 amino acids. The CDR3 region has the DNA TGTGCCAGCAGGATGACCGGGGGAGAGAACATTCAGTACTTC. Translating it yields CASRMTGGENIQYF.

This clonotype came up a few times. This chain connects TRBV11-2 to TRBJ2-2; a weak D match, TRBD2 (5 bases). V lost 5 bases and J 5 bases, leaving 15 bases between the germline ends. Germline V CDR1 and CDR2: SGHAT, FQNNGV. There are 15 residues in the CDR3. CDR3 DNA: TGTGCCAGCAGCGGAGGACGGGGAGAGACCGGGGAGCTGTTTTTT. Residues: CASSGGRGETGELFF.

A few counts support this clonotype. This chain links TRBV12-3 or TRBV12-4 with TRBJ1-1; D uncertain. CDR3 length: 14 amino acids. The V gene lost 3 bases and the J gene lost 1 base, with 9 bases spanning the gap. The CDR3 is CASSLFGPNTEAFF. The CDR3 DNA reads as TGTGCCAGCAGTTTGTTTGGGCCGAACACTGAAGCTTTCTTT.

The chain uses TRBV15 and TRBJ2-2; the match to TRBD1 covers 9 bases. The CDR3 extends over 15 amino acids. Germline CDR1 LNHNV, CDR2 YYDKDF (reference sequence). With V trimmed by 3 bases and J by 3 bases, 2 bases remained unmatched. The CDR3 DNA follows: TGTGCCACCAGCAGGGACAGGGGAGACACCGGGGAGCTGTTTTTT. It specifies CATSRDRGDTGELFF.

This clonotype was recorded many times. The CDR3 nucleotides read TGTGCCAGCAGCAACCAGGGCAATGAGCAGTTCTTC. This codes for CASSNQGNEQFF. The V and J genes are TRBV7-9 and TRBJ2-1, with D maybe TRBD1 (5 bases). This CDR3 is 12 amino acids long. Germline-derived CDR1 and CDR2 are SEHNR and FQNEAQ (reference sequence). Trimming shortened V by 5 bases and J by 6 bases, and 8 bases separated the two germline ends.

The V call is TRBV7-2, the J call TRBJ2-7; D not certain. V lost 1 base, J lost 6 bases, and 10 bases lay in between. The germline V gene encodes CDR1 SGHTA and CDR2 FQGNSA. This CDR3 has 13 amino acids. CDR3 bases: TGTGCCAGCAGCTTAGTTAGCCCGGGCGAGCAGTACTTC. It codes for CASSLVSPGEQYF.